One sample yielded the 9 T cell receptor beta chains listed below, sequenced in a study of T cells in Graves' hyperthyroidism and ophthalmopathy (dated by TCRdb to about 2019). Receptor amplification or capture employed multiplex PCR. Sequenced using an Illumina HiSeq 2000. Amplification of TCR beta CDR3 regions was carried out from RNA transcripts. For the first round of RT-PCR on the TCR CDR3, the HTBI primer set was used together with the Qiagen OneStep RT-PCR kit. The raw public reads went through TCRdb reprocessing: fastp at Q25, MiXCR clone calling, in-frame beta chains kept. For every CDR3 protein sequence, its rows merge into one entry that carries the most common genes and DNA. In all, the sample holds about 640,000 distinct CDR3 sequences, and about 20% of those were seen once. Clones ranked in the top ten supply about 34% of the sample. Sequenced: blood. The source of these receptors is a man aged 30-40 years with Graves' ophthalmopathy.

CDR3 sequence (DNA): TGCGCCAGCAGTGCCGGGACTAGCGGGAGGGGCACAGATACGCAGTATTTT. Its protein is CASSAGTSGRGTDTQYF. The chain is built from TRBV10-2 and TRBJ2-3; 16 positions match TRBD2. Germline assignment: CDR1 WSHSY and CDR2 SAAADI. The junction had 2 bases not matched to a gene; V was cut back by 4 bases and J by 1 base. CDR3 length equals 17 residues.

As concerns this clonotype: One junction end disagrees with the germline gene, perhaps due to a read error. V gene TRBV4-1 combines with J gene TRBJ2-7, with D possibly TRBD2 on 7 matching bases. The CDR3 is 19 residues long. Germline lookup yields CDR1 MGHRA and CDR2 YSYEKL. CDR3 bases: TGTGCCAGCAGCCCCCGGGGGGCCGGTCCCTCGACGAAACCCTACGAGCAGTACTTC. Its protein is CASSPRGAGPSTKPYEQYF.

The rearrangement links TRBV6-1 to TRBJ1-6, with D perhaps TRBD1 (5 bases). Germline-derived CDR1 and CDR2 are MNHNS and SASEGT. This CDR3 spans 15 amino acids. The V and J ends lost 5 bases and 3 bases respectively, with 11 bases between them. CDR3 residues: CASSLEGYYNSPLHF. As DNA, the CDR3 is TGTGCCAGCAGTCTCGAGGGGTACTATAATTCACCCCTCCACTTT.

This clonotype turned up a few times. The chain recombines TRBV30 with TRBJ2-1, with TRBD2 identical over 7 bases. V shed 4 bases and J 3 bases; nucleotides not matched to a gene: 12. Germline CDR1 is GTSNPN and CDR2 is SVGIG (reference sequence). CDR3 size: 16 residues. This chain's CDR3 is CAWTPRGRANYNEQFF. The DNA for the CDR3 is TGTGCCTGGACCCCCCGAGGGAGGGCCAACTACAATGAGCAGTTCTTC. Supplemented by reference TRBV30 and TRBJ2-1, the full variable domain reads SQTIHQWPATLVQPVGSPLSLECTVEGTSNPNLYWYRQAAGRGLQLLFYSVGIGQISSEVPQNLSASRPQDRQFILSSKKLLLSDSGFYLCAWTPRGRANYNEQFFGPGTRLTVL.

This clonotype was seen a handful of times. V and J are TRBV27 and TRBJ2-3, with TRBD2 matching over 8 bases. The J segment lost 4 bases and the V segment lost 5 bases, leaving 2 bases of the junction unmatched. CDR3 length: 13 amino acids. Germline loops: CDR1 MNHEY, CDR2 SMNVEV (reference sequence). CDR3 protein: CASSGLAPDTQYF. CDR3 coding DNA: TGTGCCAGCAGTGGACTAGCTCCAGATACGCAGTATTTT.

This clonotype has just a few counts. The chain joins TRBV19 to TRBJ2-7; 14 positions agree with TRBD2. The CDR3 sequence is 16 residues long. The V segment lost 2 bases and the J segment 5 bases; nucleotides outside the gene matches: 5. Per the germline V gene, CDR1 is LNHDA and CDR2 is SQIVND (reference sequence). The CDR3 DNA reads TGTGCCAGTAGTATATCACCGGGACTAGCGGGAGACGAGCAGTACTTC. It is translated as CASSISPGLAGDEQYF.

This clonotype was observed at least ten times. The chain uses TRBV20-1 and TRBJ2-1; 10 bases map to TRBD2. Looked up from germline, CDR1 is DFQATT and CDR2 is SNEGSKA (reference sequence). After removal of 3 bases from V and 2 bases from J, the junction contained 10 bases not matched to a gene. The CDR3 covers 17 residues. The CDR3 region has the DNA TGCAGTGCTAGCGGAGGGTCCGGACTAGCGGCCTACAATGAGCAGTTCTTC. As protein: CSASGGSGLAAYNEQFF.

Regarding this clonotype: A much larger clone differs by one base, so this may be a read error. The V and J genes are TRBV28 and TRBJ2-3; 15 bases are a match to TRBD2. Germline V lookup: CDR1 MDHEN, CDR2 SYDVKM. V was clipped by 8 bases and J by 1 base; unmatched bases: 7. The CDR3 is 17 amino acids. The CDR3 here is CASFGTSGRPGTDTQYF. The CDR3 coding sequence is TGTGCCAGCTTCGGGACTAGCGGGAGGCCTGGCACAGATACGCAGTATTTT. The whole variable domain, filled in from reference TRBV28 and TRBJ2-3, reads DVKVTQSSRYLVKRTGEKVFLECVQDMDHENMFWYRQDPGLGLRLIYFSYDVKMKEKGDIPEGYSVSREKKERFSLILESASTNQTSMYLCASFGTSGRPGTDTQYFGPGTRLTVL.

This rearrangement joins TRBV7-9 to TRBJ2-7; D is tentatively TRBD1 or TRBD2 (5 bases each). The CDR3 loop spans 15 amino acids. Looked up from germline, CDR1 is SEHNR and CDR2 is FQNEAQ (reference sequence). V shed 3 bases and J shed 2 bases, with 14 bases lying between them. The DNA of the CDR3 is TGTGCCAGCAGCTTTGAGGGGAGCCCAGCCTACGAGCAGTACTTC. The encoded protein is CASSFEGSPAYEQYF.